A selection of T cell receptor beta chains follows, all from one sample in a study of shared clonotypes between healthy human individuals. Clones were read by immunoSEQ multiplex PCR, and TCRdb kept only the in-frame ones, dropping some. The sample yields some 2,100,000 clones, almost 96% seen once. Specimen: naive CD4+ T cells sorted from blood. These receptors all come from a man between 18 and 29 years old in good health. The CDR3 runs from the conserved cysteine through the conserved F or W. Each record gives: clone size, V gene, D gene, J gene, CDR3 DNA, CDR3 protein. The D gene is left open where the match is weak. Clone size appears in some rows only: once, few, many, or a class for an expanded clone.

size: -
V: TRBV9
D: TRBD1
J: TRBJ1-6
DNA: TGTGCCAGCAGCGTGACAGGGGCAACCTCCTATAATTCACCCCTCCACTTT
CDR3: CASSVTGATSYNSPLHF

size: -
V: TRBV10-3
D: TRBD2
J: TRBJ2-5
DNA: TGTGCCTCGTCTGTAGCGGGGGTACGAGAGACCCAGTACTTC
CDR3: CASSVAGVRETQYF

size: -
V: TRBV27
D: -
J: TRBJ2-6
DNA: TGTGCCAGCCAAACAGGTTCCTCTGGGGCCAACGTCCTGACTTTC
CDR3: CASQTGSSGANVLTF

size: -
V: TRBV28
D: -
J: TRBJ1-5
DNA: TGTGCCAGCAGCCCGGCCGGGATCAATCAGCCCCAGCATTTT
CDR3: CASSPAGINQPQHF

size: -
V: TRBV29-1
D: -
J: TRBJ1-2
DNA: TGCAGCGTTTGGGAGGGTCAAGGCTACACCTTC
CDR3: CSVWEGQGYTF

size: -
V: TRBV25-1
D: TRBD2
J: TRBJ2-1
DNA: TGTGCCAGCGGGGGACTAGCGGGAGAGGGCAATGAGCAGTTCTTC
CDR3: CASGGLAGEGNEQFF

size: -
V: TRBV4-1
D: -
J: TRBJ2-7
DNA: TGCGCCAGCAGTCCCGGGCAGCACCTCTCCTACGAGCAGTACTTC
CDR3: CASSPGQHLSYEQYF

size: -
V: TRBV30
D: -
J: TRBJ2-1
DNA: TGTGCCTGGAATCGAGATTGGGGCTTCTACAATGAGCAGTTCTTC
CDR3: CAWNRDWGFYNEQFF

size: -
V: TRBV25-1
D: -
J: TRBJ2-7
DNA: TGTGCCAGCAGTGAGGTTTGGGGCTACGAGCAGTACTTC
CDR3: CASSEVWGYEQYF

size: -
V: TRBV7-9
D: -
J: TRBJ1-6
DNA: TGTGCCAGCAGCTTAGAAGGAGGGACGGGCTCACCCCTCCACTTT
CDR3: CASSLEGGTGSPLHF

size: -
V: TRBV18
D: -
J: TRBJ1-5
DNA: TGTGCCAGCTCACCACAGGCGTCCAGCATGTATAGCAATCAGCCCCAGCATTTT
CDR3: CASSPQASSMYSNQPQHF

size: -
V: TRBV5-1
D: TRBD2
J: TRBJ2-1
DNA: TGCGCCAGCAGCCCGCTAGCGGGGGATTACAATGAGCAGTTCTTC
CDR3: CASSPLAGDYNEQFF

size: -
V: TRBV5-4
D: -
J: TRBJ1-5
DNA: TGTGCCAGCAGGGTAGGCCGGGACACGAGATCCTCCAATCAGCCCCAGCATTTT
CDR3: CASRVGRDTRSSNQPQHF

size: -
V: TRBV4-3
D: -
J: TRBJ1-1
DNA: TGCGCCAGCAGCCAAGACCCGACAGGGAACACTGAAGCTTTCTTT
CDR3: CASSQDPTGNTEAFF

size: -
V: TRBV11-3
D: -
J: TRBJ2-1
DNA: TGTGCCAGCAGCCGAACAGGTTTCTACTACAATGAGCAGTTCTTC
CDR3: CASSRTGFYYNEQFF

size: -
V: TRBV19
D: TRBD1
J: TRBJ2-1
DNA: TGTGCCAGTAGTCCAGGGACAGGTCTAATAAGCGAGCAGTTCTTC
CDR3: CASSPGTGLISEQFF

size: -
V: TRBV2
D: -
J: TRBJ1-2
DNA: TGTGCCAGCAGGGGAGAGGACTATGGCTACACCTTC
CDR3: CASRGEDYGYTF

size: -
V: TRBV7-9
D: -
J: TRBJ2-7
DNA: TGTGCCAGCAGCTTACCGGACGGAACCTACGAGCAGTACTTC
CDR3: CASSLPDGTYEQYF

size: -
V: TRBV2
D: -
J: TRBJ2-3
DNA: TGTGCCAGCAGTGAAATGGCGGGGGCCTCCACAGATACGCAGTATTTT
CDR3: CASSEMAGASTDTQYF

size: -
V: TRBV6-6
D: TRBD1
J: TRBJ1-5
DNA: TGTGCCAGCAGTTCTCACGGGGACAGGGCGAATCAGCCCCAGCATTTT
CDR3: CASSSHGDRANQPQHF

size: -
V: TRBV4-1
D: -
J: TRBJ1-2
DNA: TGCGCCAGCAGCCCTGCCCTGGACAGTTTATATGGCTACACCTTC
CDR3: CASSPALDSLYGYTF

size: -
V: TRBV11-2
D: -
J: TRBJ2-7
DNA: TGTGCCAGCAGCTTAGCGGGTCAGCTCGAGCAGTACTTC
CDR3: CASSLAGQLEQYF

size: -
V: TRBV4-1
D: TRBD1
J: TRBJ1-5
DNA: TGCGCCAGCAGCCAAGAAGGGAACAGGGGCAGGAATCAGCCCCAGCATTTT
CDR3: CASSQEGNRGRNQPQHF

size: -
V: TRBV30
D: TRBD1
J: TRBJ2-2
DNA: TGTGCCTGGAGGAATAGGGGGCGGGTCACCGGGGAGCTGTTTTTT
CDR3: CAWRNRGRVTGELFF

size: -
V: TRBV4-1
D: -
J: TRBJ1-6
DNA: TGCGCCAGCAGCCACCTAACGGGGGGGGTCTATAATTCACCCCTCCACTTT
CDR3: CASSHLTGGVYNSPLHF

size: -
V: TRBV7-2
D: TRBD1
J: TRBJ1-3
DNA: TGTGCCAGCAGCTTAGCGGACAGGGCCTCTGGAAACACCATATATTTT
CDR3: CASSLADRASGNTIYF

size: -
V: TRBV7-7
D: -
J: TRBJ2-5
DNA: TGTGCTAGCAGCTTAGTTCCGCAAGAGACCCAGTACTTC
CDR3: CASSLVPQETQYF

size: -
V: TRBV6-6
D: -
J: TRBJ2-7
DNA: TGTGCCAGCAGTTTGAACACCTGGGTGACTTACGAGCAGTACTTC
CDR3: CASSLNTWVTYEQYF

size: -
V: TRBV9
D: TRBD2
J: TRBJ2-1
DNA: TGTGCCAGCAGCCCAGGCGGCGGGGGGTCTTACAATGAGCAGTTCTTC
CDR3: CASSPGGGGSYNEQFF

size: -
V: TRBV30
D: -
J: TRBJ2-5
DNA: TGTGCCTGGAGTGTACGAGGGGGGGAGACCCAGTACTTC
CDR3: CAWSVRGGETQYF

size: -
V: TRBV7-2
D: TRBD2
J: TRBJ2-5
DNA: TGTGCCAGCAGCGCCCCACTAGCGTCAGAGACCCAGTACTTC
CDR3: CASSAPLASETQYF

size: -
V: TRBV7-8
D: TRBD1
J: TRBJ1-5
DNA: TGTGCCAGCAGCTTAATGGGGACAGCGAGCAATCAGCCCCAGCATTTT
CDR3: CASSLMGTASNQPQHF

size: -
V: TRBV19
D: -
J: TRBJ2-2
DNA: TGTGCCAGTAGTTCCCTCGGGGGACTCACCGGGGAGCTGTTTTTT
CDR3: CASSSLGGLTGELFF

size: -
V: TRBV6-5
D: TRBD2
J: TRBJ2-7
DNA: TGTGCCAGCAGCCCACTAGCGAGAGAGCAGTACTTC
CDR3: CASSPLAREQYF

size: -
V: TRBV2
D: TRBD1
J: TRBJ1-2
DNA: TGTGCCAGCAGTGAGGGACAGGGTTCTGGCTACACCTTC
CDR3: CASSEGQGSGYTF

size: -
V: TRBV18
D: TRBD2
J: TRBJ2-2
DNA: TGTGCCAGCTCACCACCTAACCTAGCGGGAGGTACCGGGGAGCTGTTTTTT
CDR3: CASSPPNLAGGTGELFF

size: few
V: TRBV6-6
D: -
J: TRBJ1-2
DNA: TGTGCCAGCGATGGATTTATCCACGAGTATGGCTACACCTTC
CDR3: CASDGFIHEYGYTF

size: -
V: TRBV5-4
D: -
J: TRBJ1-1
DNA: TGTGCCAGCAGCGCGGACAGGAACACTGAAGCTTTCTTT
CDR3: CASSADRNTEAFF

size: -
V: TRBV5-4
D: -
J: TRBJ2-5
DNA: TGTGCCAGCAGCTTGGGGGGGGTTTCAGAGACCCAGTACTTC
CDR3: CASSLGGVSETQYF

size: -
V: TRBV27
D: -
J: TRBJ1-3
DNA: TGTGCCAGCTCCGCTCGACGGGGGTTAGCTGGAAACACCATATATTTT
CDR3: CASSARRGLAGNTIYF

size: -
V: TRBV18
D: -
J: TRBJ2-2
DNA: TGTGCCAGCTCACCGGGCGCGGAGGCCGGGGAGCTGTTTTTT
CDR3: CASSPGAEAGELFF

size: -
V: TRBV30
D: -
J: TRBJ1-6
DNA: TGTGCCTGGAGTCCTCGAGGACTTTCACCCCTCCACTTT
CDR3: CAWSPRGLSPLHF

size: -
V: TRBV28
D: -
J: TRBJ2-7
DNA: TGTGCCAGCAGTTTAGGCGGGCTCTCCTACGAGCAGTACTTC
CDR3: CASSLGGLSYEQYF

size: -
V: TRBV10-3
D: -
J: TRBJ1-6
DNA: TGTGCCACATTACAATCAGGGTCAAGCGGACCCCTCCACTTT
CDR3: CATLQSGSSGPLHF

size: -
V: TRBV30
D: TRBD1
J: TRBJ2-7
DNA: TGTGCCTGGGAAAAGGGACAGGGCAGGTACGAGCAGTACTTC
CDR3: CAWEKGQGRYEQYF

size: once
V: TRBV5-1
D: TRBD1
J: TRBJ1-4
DNA: TGCGCCAGCAGCTCAGGGGGGGCAACTAATGAAAAACTGTTTTTT
CDR3: CASSSGGATNEKLFF

size: -
V: TRBV5-1
D: TRBD2
J: TRBJ2-5
DNA: TGCGCCAGCGGCACTAGCGGGGGGGTAGAGACCCAGTACTTC
CDR3: CASGTSGGVETQYF

size: once
V: TRBV30
D: TRBD1
J: TRBJ1-4
DNA: TGTGCCTGGAGTGGAGCACAGGGGAACGCAAAGGTGTTTTTT
CDR3: CAWSGAQGNAKVFF

size: -
V: TRBV30
D: TRBD1
J: TRBJ1-2
DNA: TGTGCCTGGAGGGTCACAGGGGCTGGAAGTGGCTACACCTTC
CDR3: CAWRVTGAGSGYTF

size: -
V: TRBV5-1
D: -
J: TRBJ1-3
DNA: TGCGCCAGCAGCTTGGGAGGAACTGGAAACACCATATATTTT
CDR3: CASSLGGTGNTIYF

size: -
V: TRBV5-1
D: -
J: TRBJ2-5
DNA: TGCGCCAGCAGCTTGGACGCCTGGACGTTCCAAGAGACCCAGTACTTC
CDR3: CASSLDAWTFQETQYF

size: -
V: TRBV7-9
D: TRBD1
J: TRBJ1-6
DNA: TGTGCCAGCAGCCCGATTAAGACAGGGGTTAATTCACCCCTCCACTTT
CDR3: CASSPIKTGVNSPLHF

size: -
V: TRBV7-9
D: TRBD1
J: TRBJ1-4
DNA: TGTGCCAGCAGGAAACCCGGGACAGGAACTAATGAAAAACTGTTTTTT
CDR3: CASRKPGTGTNEKLFF

size: -
V: TRBV5-8
D: -
J: TRBJ2-7
DNA: TGTGCCAGCAGCTTGGGTGGAGGGGGCCCCTACGAGCAGTACTTC
CDR3: CASSLGGGGPYEQYF

size: -
V: TRBV10-3
D: TRBD1
J: TRBJ2-7
DNA: TGTGCCATCAGTGATAGCGACAGGGTTAGTAACGAGCAGTACTTC
CDR3: CAISDSDRVSNEQYF

size: -
V: TRBV2
D: TRBD2
J: TRBJ2-7
DNA: TGTGCCAGCAGTTTCGGGACTAGCGGAACCTACGAGCAGTACTTC
CDR3: CASSFGTSGTYEQYF

size: -
V: TRBV5-4
D: -
J: TRBJ2-7
DNA: TGTGCCAGCAGCTTGGGAAGAGGGGGAGGGTCCTACGAGCAGTACTTC
CDR3: CASSLGRGGGSYEQYF

size: -
V: TRBV7-9
D: TRBD2
J: TRBJ2-7
DNA: TGTGCCAGCAGCGGGGACTATGCCTACGAGCAGTACTTC
CDR3: CASSGDYAYEQYF

size: -
V: TRBV30
D: -
J: TRBJ1-4
DNA: TGTGCCTGGAGTTCTCCGACAGGAACTAATGAAAAACTGTTTTTT
CDR3: CAWSSPTGTNEKLFF